The clone carrying this T cell receptor beta chain was seen a single time. As yet, its antigen is unknown. The sample holds other DNA sequences that translate to the same CDR3. The CDR3 totals 14 residues. Germline CDR1 is KGHSH and CDR2 is LQKENI. V was trimmed by 3 bases and J by 0 bases, leaving 9 bases between them. Negatively enriched CD4+ T cells were divided by CD45RA into naive and memory. The data originate from a study of shared clonotypes between healthy human individuals. Overall study context: Contributing individuals were a couple of females and a few males aged 18 to 49.

TCRdb's table, derived via immunoSEQ multiplex PCR, lists solely in-frame clones and lacks some. The repertoire holds millions of clones, with 85% to 95% as singletons. Study results and limitations: Non-shared clonotypes had lower generation probabilities than those shared by all four donors. In a few donors, 4.5% to 5.5% of naive CD4 clonotypes appeared in common.

J is TRBJ2-7 and V is TRBV18; D possibly matches TRBD1 or TRBD2 (5 bases each). This TCR was sampled from a man aged 18 to 30 in good health. Some clones in this sample may be carry-over from other donors' samples. The sequencing sample was made of naive CD4+ T cells from PBMCs. Documented subset: CD45RA+ positively selected. The CDR3 nucleotides read TGTGCCAGCTCACCCGGGACCCCCTCCTACGAGCAGTACTTC. Protein product: CASSPGTPSYEQYF.